The rows below give T cell receptor beta chains drawn from one sample of a study of T cells after yellow fever vaccination. MiXCR, run by TCRdb on the 5' RACE reads, gives a single entry per CDR3 protein. Of 250,000 or so distinct CDR3 sequences in the sample, about 7% are singletons; the top ten hold roughly 0.9%. Sequenced material: CD4+ T cells sorted from PBMCs, taken 15 days after the yellow fever booster vaccination. The receptors were sampled from a man aged 30-40 years who received the YFV17D yellow fever vaccine. The CDR3 runs from the conserved cysteine through the conserved F or W. A D gene is named only where the DNA matches it firmly. Size is stated for part of the rows, as once, few or many counts, or as a class when the clone is expanded.

v_gene	abundance	j_gene	len	d_gene	CDR3aa	CDR3nt
TRBV5-1	many	TRBJ2-5	14	-	CASSLGQLQETQYF	TGCGCCAGCAGCTTGGGGCAGCTCCAAGAGACCCAGTACTTC
TRBV3-1	few	TRBJ2-5	16	-	CASSQYGQGGEETQYF	TGTGCCAGCAGCCAATATGGACAGGGAGGGGAGGAGACCCAGTACTTC
TRBV6-1	-	TRBJ2-7	13	-	CASSESSTHEQYF	TGTGCCAGCAGTGAGAGTAGTACACACGAGCAGTACTTC
TRBV5-1	many	TRBJ2-3	17	TRBD2	CASSLSLVTSGSDTQYF	TGCGCCAGCAGCTTATCACTCGTGACTAGCGGATCAGATACGCAGTATTTT
TRBV9	-	TRBJ2-7	15	-	CASSPGTPGPYEQYF	TGTGCCAGCAGCCCCGGGACGCCAGGACCCTACGAGCAGTACTTC
TRBV20-1	-	TRBJ2-3	19	TRBD2	CSARDQAASGKTREDTQYF	TGCAGTGCTAGAGATCAGGCGGCTAGCGGGAAGACTAGGGAAGATACGCAGTATTTT
TRBV20-1	few	TRBJ2-3	12	-	CSATLGQGGEYF	TGCAGTGCCACCCTAGGGCAGGGGGGGGAGTATTTT
TRBV5-1	-	TRBJ1-6	14	-	CASSLDGHNSPLHF	TGCGCCAGCAGCTTGGACGGTCATAATTCACCCCTCCACTTT
TRBV6-1	many	TRBJ2-5	15	TRBD1	CASSRGQGYQETQYF	TGTGCCAGCAGCCGGGGACAGGGGTACCAAGAGACCCAGTACTTC
TRBV12-3/TRBV12-4	many	TRBJ2-5	11	-	CASSRGETQYF	TGTGCCAGCTCTAGGGGTGAGACCCAGTACTTC
TRBV11-2	-	TRBJ2-3	18	TRBD2	CASSSLPGLAGDSDTQYF	TGTGCCAGCAGCTCCCTACCGGGACTAGCGGGAGACTCAGATACGCAGTATTTT
TRBV20-1	few	TRBJ2-4	13	TRBD1	CSAKGQGVDIQYF	TGCAGTGCGAAGGGACAGGGTGTGGACATTCAGTACTTC
TRBV3-1	few	TRBJ2-1	12	-	CASSSINNEQFF	TGTGCCAGCAGCTCTATCAACAATGAGCAGTTCTTC
TRBV5-1	many	TRBJ1-2	15	-	CASSLADGYDYGYTF	TGCGCCAGCAGCTTGGCTGACGGGTACGACTATGGCTACACCTTC
TRBV20-1	-	TRBJ2-5	16	-	CSARRGEQGGIGTQYF	TGCAGTGCTAGAAGGGGGGAACAGGGAGGTATTGGGACCCAGTACTTC
TRBV5-4	few	TRBJ2-5	15	-	CASSLAGIQGETQYF	TGTGCCAGCAGCTTGGCCGGGATCCAAGGAGAGACCCAGTACTTC
TRBV19	few	TRBJ2-5	13	TRBD1	CASRNRGRETQYF	TGTGCCAGCCGGAACAGGGGCCGAGAGACCCAGTACTTC
TRBV14	-	TRBJ2-6	23	TRBD2	CASSSSLPGLAGVTFTGANVLTF	TGTGCCAGCAGTTCAAGCCTCCCGGGACTAGCGGGAGTTACCTTCACTGGGGCCAACGTCCTGACTTTC
TRBV7-9	few	TRBJ2-7	17	-	CASSTVRGGTGKHEQYF	TGTGCCAGCAGCACGGTCCGCGGGGGTACAGGGAAGCACGAGCAGTACTTC
TRBV3-1	-	TRBJ2-1	15	TRBD2	CASSQVGLDSNEQFF	TGTGCCAGCAGCCAAGTCGGACTAGATAGCAATGAGCAGTTCTTC
TRBV20-1	-	TRBJ2-7	11	-	CSARTEAEQYF	TGCAGTGCTAGAACTGAAGCCGAGCAGTACTTC
TRBV7-2	few	TRBJ1-5	15	-	CASSPWGESHQPQHF	TGTGCCAGCAGCCCCTGGGGAGAGTCCCATCAGCCCCAGCATTTT
TRBV6-2/TRBV6-3	few	TRBJ2-2	18	TRBD1	CASSSKGTGVVNTGELFF	TGTGCCAGCAGTAGCAAAGGGACAGGGGTAGTGAACACCGGGGAGCTGTTTTTT
TRBV27	once	TRBJ1-4	16	TRBD1	CASSVTKGQGDEKLFF	TGTGCCAGCAGTGTAACAAAGGGACAGGGGGACGAAAAACTGTTTTTT
TRBV12-3/TRBV12-4	-	TRBJ1-2	14	-	CASSLYPPRDGYTF	TGTGCCAGCAGTTTGTACCCCCCAAGGGATGGCTACACCTTC
TRBV7-9	few	TRBJ1-1	14	-	CASRATRGVTEAFF	TGTGCCAGCAGGGCCACACGGGGGGTCACTGAAGCTTTCTTT
TRBV7-9	many	TRBJ2-1	14	TRBD2	CAIGAGGTYNEQFF	TGTGCCATAGGAGCGGGAGGCACCTACAATGAGCAGTTCTTC
TRBV20-1	many	TRBJ2-1	13	-	CSASEGVVNEQFF	TGCAGTGCTAGCGAGGGGGTGGTCAATGAGCAGTTCTTC
TRBV9	many	TRBJ2-2	17	TRBD1	CASSVAGQVSNTGELFF	TGTGCCAGCAGCGTAGCCGGACAGGTTTCGAACACCGGGGAGCTGTTTTTT
TRBV10-1	-	TRBJ2-7	13	-	CASSAPPMGEQYF	TGCGCCAGCAGTGCCCCCCCAATGGGCGAGCAGTACTTC
TRBV18	-	TRBJ2-2	13	-	CASSPNGAGELFF	TGTGCCAGCTCACCCAACGGAGCCGGGGAGCTGTTTTTT
TRBV11-2	-	TRBJ2-5	13	-	CASSSRRGQTQYF	TGTGCCAGCAGCTCCCGGCGGGGCCAGACCCAGTACTTC
TRBV27	few	TRBJ2-7	14	TRBD1	CASRTGTALYEQYF	TGTGCCAGCAGAACCGGGACAGCCCTCTACGAGCAGTACTTC
TRBV28	many	TRBJ2-2	15	TRBD2	CASSSLADYTGELFF	TGTGCCAGCAGTTCCCTAGCGGACTACACCGGGGAGCTGTTTTTT
TRBV30	few	TRBJ2-2	17	TRBD2	CAWSVRISGRYTGELFF	TGTGCCTGGAGTGTCAGGATTAGCGGGAGATACACCGGGGAGCTGTTTTTT
TRBV7-2	-	TRBJ2-5	15	TRBD1	CASSPPGTGQETQYF	TGTGCCAGCAGCCCCCCTGGGACAGGACAAGAGACCCAGTACTTC
TRBV4-2	many	TRBJ2-5	15	-	CASSPNLATQETQYF	TGTGCCAGCAGCCCTAACTTAGCCACCCAAGAGACCCAGTACTTC
TRBV10-3	few	TRBJ2-5	12	-	CAIGVKQETQYF	TGTGCCATCGGGGTTAAGCAAGAGACCCAGTACTTC
TRBV7-9	many	TRBJ1-3	13	-	CASSSRGGNTIYF	TGTGCCAGCAGCTCCAGGGGTGGCAACACCATATATTTT
TRBV28	many	TRBJ2-1	16	TRBD2	CASSVGSSGGWNEQFF	TGTGCCAGCAGTGTGGGCTCTAGCGGGGGATGGAATGAGCAGTTCTTC
TRBV7-2	few	TRBJ1-2	15	TRBD1	CASIPGGAGYQGYTF	TGTGCCAGCATCCCAGGGGGGGCCGGGTATCAAGGCTACACCTTC
TRBV19	-	TRBJ2-3	13	-	CASSIDRAGPQYF	TGTGCCAGTAGTATAGATCGGGCCGGTCCGCAGTATTTT
TRBV12-3/TRBV12-4	-	TRBJ2-2	16	-	CASSIDGSSRTGELFF	TGTGCCAGCAGTATAGACGGGTCGTCGAGGACCGGGGAGCTGTTTTTT
TRBV6-1	-	TRBJ1-1	13	-	CASRGSSNTEAFF	TGTGCCAGCCGAGGGTCTTCGAACACTGAAGCTTTCTTT
TRBV19	many	TRBJ2-2	14	-	CASNRLVSAGELFF	TGTGCCAGTAACCGACTAGTTTCGGCCGGGGAGCTGTTTTTT
TRBV3-1	many	TRBJ1-5	14	-	CASSQGGSRQPQHF	TGTGCCAGCAGCCAAGGAGGGTCTCGGCAGCCCCAGCATTTT
TRBV20-1	-	TRBJ2-7	13	-	CSASGREWYEQYF	TGCAGTGCTAGTGGCAGGGAATGGTACGAGCAGTACTTC
TRBV2	-	TRBJ2-7	12	-	CASSEEGHEQYF	TGTGCCAGCAGTGAGGAAGGGCACGAGCAGTACTTC